This T cell receptor (beta chain) was found in a study of blood T cell repertoires in COVID-19. Overall study: T cells, B-cell-depleted T cells, or PBMCs supplied cDNA or gDNA.

The authors' processing: The authors estimated nucleated cell counts from reference gene primer amplification. The protocol was immunoSEQ multiplex PCR, while the TCRdb copy is restricted to in-frame clones and leaves out a portion. V and J calls and clone size are as listed in that table; D and trimming were resolved from the DNA. The sample includes over 200,000 clones, about 85% of them seen just once. V was pared by 4 bases and J by 0 bases, with 6 bases of the junction left unmatched. There are 17 residues in the CDR3. CDR1 is SGHNT and CDR2 is YYREEE in the germline V gene (reference sequence).

The chain uses TRBV5-4 and TRBJ2-3, with 12 positions matching TRBD2. The sequence was collected from a woman of 80 years or more with acute or convalescent COVID-19. Material: peripheral blood. The CDR3 coding sequence is TGTGCCAGCAGCCCAGGGACTAGCGGGCTCAGCACAGATACGCAGTATTTT. Translating gives CASSPGTSGLSTDTQYF.